These 16 T cell receptor beta chains were all obtained from the same sample, sequenced in a study of shared T cell receptors in the human thymus. Sequencing used immunoSEQ multiplex PCR; TCRdb keeps in-frame clones, though not all of them. The table shows roughly 550,000 clones, with approximately 80% occurring only once. These data are also associated with another study on human thymus T cells.

The specimen was thymocytes. These receptors all stem from a boy younger than two with a congenital heart defect.

V gene TRBV7-8 combines with J gene TRBJ2-3; D is uncertain. The CDR3 has 16 amino acids. Germline V gene sequence: CDR1 SGHVS, CDR2 FQNEAQ. Trimming removed 1 base from V and 1 base from J, with 12 bases in between. This chain's CDR3 is CASSLGGPSGTDTQYF. CDR3 coding DNA: TGTGCCAGCAGCTTAGGTGGTCCTTCAGGCACAGATACGCAGTATTTT.

The rearrangement links TRBV9 to TRBJ2-5; maybe TRBD2 (6 bases). The CDR3 spans 15 residues. V was clipped by 0 bases and J by 5 bases, with 14 bases between them. In germline, CDR1 is SGDLS, CDR2 YYNGEE. CDR3 amino acids: CASSVELEGCETQYF. Here the CDR3 DNA reads TGTGCCAGCAGCGTAGAATTGGAGGGATGCGAGACCCAGTACTTC.

This clone was observed a single time. The chain joins TRBV27 to TRBJ2-5; maybe TRBD2 (6 bases). Trimming stripped 8 bases from V and 5 bases from J, with 9 bases between. This CDR3 is built from 11 residues. Per the germline V gene, CDR1 is MNHEY and CDR2 is SMNVEV (reference sequence). CDR3 nucleotides: TGTGCCAGCCCGGGGAGGGAGACCCAGTACTTC. It encodes CASPGRETQYF.

V and J are TRBV19 and TRBJ2-3; 8 nucleotides line up with TRBD1. The CDR3 extends over 17 amino acids. The V gene's germline CDR1 is LNHDA and CDR2 SQIVND (reference sequence). Losses at the gene ends were 4 bases for V and 5 bases for J; bases not matched to a gene: 14. CDR3: CASSTRPQGARKDTQYF. CDR3 DNA sequence: TGTGCCAGTAGTACACGGCCCCAGGGGGCGCGAAAAGATACGCAGTATTTT.

The rearrangement uses TRBV2 and TRBJ2-7, with TRBD2 identical over 7 bases. The CDR3 length is 15 residues. J was trimmed by 7 bases and V by 3 bases; bases with no gene match: 12. Germline CDR1 SNHLY, CDR2 FYNNEI. The CDR3: CASSELAGVSREQYF. The CDR3 DNA reads TGTGCCAGCAGTGAGCTTGCGGGAGTATCTCGGGAGCAGTACTTC.

V and J are TRBV5-8 and TRBJ1-5, with D unclear. The V gene lost 2 bases and the J gene lost 0 bases, with 9 bases spanning the gap. From germline, CDR1 is SGHTS and CDR2 YDEGEE. This CDR3 has 15 amino acids. CDR3 loop: CASSLVSYSNQPQHF. CDR3 bases: TGTGCCAGCAGCTTAGTTAGTTATAGCAATCAGCCCCAGCATTTT.

The gene calls are TRBV10-3 and TRBJ2-7, with TRBD1 matching 10 bases. With V trimmed by 1 base and J by 4 bases, 10 bases remained unmatched. This CDR3 is built from 17 residues. CDR1 is ENHRY, CDR2 SYGVKD, per germline. The CDR3 spells CAISEWSPGGQGYEQYF. The CDR3 DNA follows: TGTGCCATCAGTGAGTGGAGCCCGGGGGGACAGGGGTACGAGCAGTACTTC.

This sequence joins TRBV5-4 and TRBJ2-7, with 9 bases that match TRBD2. Losses at the gene ends were 0 bases for V and 1 base for J; bases not matched to a gene: 8. The CDR3 sequence is 17 residues long. Germline assignment: CDR1 SGHNT and CDR2 YYREEE (reference sequence). The CDR3 nucleotides are TGTGCCAGCAGCTTGGAAGGCGGGGGGGGCCCTTCCTACGAGCAGTACTTC. Translation: CASSLEGGGGPSYEQYF.

This chain uses TRBV4-1 with TRBJ2-7; 14 nucleotides match TRBD2. Germline values: CDR1 MGHRA, CDR2 YSYEKL. V lost 2 bases and J lost 9; bases outside the gene matches: 9. The CDR3 loop spans 16 amino acids. CDR3 sequence (DNA): TGCGCCAGCAGCCAAAATAAGACTAGCGGGAGGGCCGGGCAGTACTTC. This sequence encodes CASSQNKTSGRAGQYF.

The sample holds a few counts of this clone. CDR3 loop: CASSLPDRARLAGGSTDTQYF. CDR3 bases: TGCGCCAGCAGCCTCCCCGACAGGGCGCGGCTAGCGGGAGGGAGCACAGATACGCAGTATTTT. V gene TRBV5-1 combines with J gene TRBJ2-3, with 12 nucleotides matching TRBD2. The CDR3 length is 21 residues. Germline values: CDR1 SGHRS, CDR2 YFSETQ. Germline trimming cut 4 bases from V and 0 bases from J; bases unmatched to any gene: 18.

The chain recombines TRBV19 with TRBJ2-7; 7 bases line up with TRBD1. The CDR3 has 13 amino acids. Germline CDR1 is LNHDA and CDR2 is SQIVND (reference sequence). Germline trimming cut 4 bases from V and 3 bases from J; bases unmatched to any gene: 3. For the CDR3, the DNA is TGTGCCAGTAGTACCCGACAGGGCTACGAGCAGTACTTC. Protein sequence: CASSTRQGYEQYF.

The rearrangement uses TRBV6-6 and TRBJ2-1; weak D call: TRBD1 (5 bases). Germline V gene sequence: CDR1 MNHNY, CDR2 SVGAGI (reference sequence). V lost 0 bases to trimming and J lost 7 bases, with 7 bases between them. The CDR3 runs to 13 residues. The CDR3 DNA is TGTGCCAGCAGTTACTCGTCAGGGAATGAGCAGTTCTTC. Its protein product is CASSYSSGNEQFF.

This rearrangement joins TRBV30 to TRBJ2-3, with no clear D. The V gene lost 2 bases and the J gene lost 6 bases, with 12 bases spanning the gap. The germline V gene encodes CDR1 GTSNPN and CDR2 SVGIG (reference sequence). The CDR3 has 13 residues. The CDR3 loop reads CAWSWWPMDTQYF. The CDR3 bases are TGTGCCTGGAGTTGGTGGCCGATGGATACGCAGTATTTT.

The chain carries TRBV7-9 and TRBJ2-2, with 8 positions matching TRBD1. Germline-derived CDR1 and CDR2 are SEHNR and FQNEAQ (reference sequence). This CDR3 spans 15 amino acids. Trimming cost V 7 bases and J 6 bases; bases outside gene matches: 10. CDR3 residues: CASTQTGQGPGELFF. The CDR3 bases are TGTGCCAGCACCCAGACTGGACAGGGCCCCGGGGAGCTGTTTTTT.

The chain couples TRBV7-9 to TRBJ1-1; tentatively, D is TRBD1 (5 bases). The CDR3 sequence is 15 residues long. CDR1 SEHNR and CDR2 FQNEAQ come from the germline V gene (reference sequence). The V end was cut by 5 bases, the J end by 7 bases, with 20 bases between. The CDR3 reads CASSPGSREDGEAFF. The CDR3 DNA sequence: TGTGCCAGCAGCCCCGGAAGCAGGGAGGACGGTGAAGCTTTCTTT.

This clone showed up just a few times. This chain connects TRBV2 to TRBJ2-4; 8 nucleotides line up with TRBD2. Trimming at V came to 6 bases and at J to 1 base, leaving 8 bases not matched to a gene. Looked up from germline, CDR1 is SNHLY and CDR2 is FYNNEI. The CDR3 is 16 amino acids. The CDR3 is CASSPPGTRAKNIQYF. The DNA of the CDR3 is TGTGCCAGCAGCCCCCCCGGGACTAGGGCCAAAAACATTCAGTACTTC. The full variable domain, rest sourced from reference TRBV2 and TRBJ2-4, is EPEVTQTPSHQVTQMGQEVILRCVPISNHLYFYWYRQILGQKVEFLVSFYNNEISEKSEIFDDQFSVERPDGSNFTLKIRSTKLEDSAMYFCASSPPGTRAKNIQYFGAGTRLSVL.